One sample yielded the 16 T cell receptor beta chains listed below, sequenced in a study of long-term antiretroviral therapy in people with HIV. Runs used v3.0 of the immunoSEQ assay and were done at survey level. Produced via immunoSEQ multiplex PCR; TCRdb's table is partial and in-frame only. Here the sample spans 30,000 to 35,000 clones, around 72% being singletons. The specimen comprised unsorted PBMCs, sampled 3.1 years after starting antiretroviral therapy. The receptors stem from a woman in her forties or fifties with HIV.

The CDR3 sequence: CASSDLGQGRYTF. Here the CDR3 DNA reads TGTGCCAGCAGTGACTTGGGACAGGGCCGCTACACCTTC. This rearrangement joins TRBV6-4 to TRBJ1-2; 9 nucleotides align to TRBD1. This CDR3 has 13 residues. V dropped 1 base and J dropped 9; count of bases not matched to a gene: 3. Germline V gene sequence: CDR1 MRHNA, CDR2 SNTAGT.

V and J are TRBV7-2 and TRBJ2-1, with 10 bases that match TRBD2. This CDR3 region has 17 residues. CDR1 and CDR2 (germline): SGHTA, FQGNSA. V dropped 1 base and J dropped 4; count of bases not matched to a gene: 7. CDR3 bases: TGTGCCAGCAGCTTAGGTAGCGGGGGGTTCCTTTACAATGAGCAGTTCTTC. Encoded protein: CASSLGSGGFLYNEQFF. Drawing the rest from reference TRBV7-2 and TRBJ2-1, the complete variable domain is GAGVSQSPSNKVTEKGKDVELRCDPISGHTALYWYRQSLGQGLEFLIYFQGNSAPDKSGLPSDRFSAERTGGSVSTLTIQRTQQEDSAVYLCASSLGSGGFLYNEQFFGPGTRLTVL.

This rearrangement joins TRBV5-1 to TRBJ1-5; TRBD1 might be the D (5 bases). This CDR3 region has 15 residues. The V and J ends lost 1 base and 4 bases respectively, with 12 bases between them. From germline, CDR1 is SGHRS and CDR2 YFSETQ. CDR3 coding DNA: TGCGCCAGCAGCTTGATCGGGGCCCCGAATCAGCCCCAGCATTTT. Translation: CASSLIGAPNQPQHF.

The V and J genes are TRBV7-9 and TRBJ1-4, with 9 positions matching TRBD1. The CDR3 is made up of 18 amino acids. In germline, CDR1 is SEHNR, CDR2 FQNEAQ (reference sequence). V dropped 5 bases and J dropped 0; count of bases not matched to a gene: 10. In nucleotides, the CDR3 is TGTGCCAGCAGCGAAGCCGGGACAGGGCTTACAACTAATGAAAAACTGTTTTTT. This sequence encodes CASSEAGTGLTTNEKLFF.

The V and J genes are TRBV6-5 and TRBJ1-2; maybe TRBD1 (5 bases). Per the germline V gene, CDR1 is MNHEY and CDR2 is SVGAGI. The V and J ends lost 7 bases and 0 bases respectively, with 9 bases between them. CDR3 length: 13 residues. The CDR3 nucleotides are TGTGCCAGCAAAAAGACAGCTAACTATGGCTACACCTTC. Translating it yields CASKKTANYGYTF.

This clone was picked up one time. The rearrangement links TRBV4-1 to TRBJ1-5; D call uncertain. Germline values: CDR1 MGHRA, CDR2 YSYEKL. V lost 1 base to trimming and J lost 0 bases, with 7 bases between them. The CDR3 length is 15 residues. The CDR3 coding sequence is TGCGCCAGCAGCCAAGGGCCATATAGCAATCAGCCCCAGCATTTT. Translation: CASSQGPYSNQPQHF.

The chain carries TRBV30 and TRBJ1-4; no firm D call. V was trimmed by 2 bases and J by 2 bases, leaving 6 bases between them. The germline gives CDR1 GTSNPN, CDR2 SVGIG (reference sequence). The CDR3 has 13 amino acids. CDR3 sequence: CAWSFITNEKLFF. The CDR3 DNA reads TGTGCCTGGAGTTTTATCACTAATGAAAAACTGTTTTTT.

This chain connects TRBV5-5 to TRBJ2-7; D gene uncertain. Trimming shortened V by 1 base and J by 1 base, and 6 bases separated the two germline ends. The CDR3 has 13 amino acids. Germline CDR1 is SGHKS and CDR2 is YYEKEE (reference sequence). CDR3 coding DNA: TGTGCCAGCAGCTTGCTGGGATCCTACGAGCAGTACGTC. It encodes CASSLLGSYEQYV.

The V and J genes are TRBV2 and TRBJ2-7; TRBD2 matches 10 bases. The CDR3 totals 13 residues. The junction had 5 bases not matched to a gene; V was cut back by 10 bases and J by 2 bases. Germline V gene sequence: CDR1 SNHLY, CDR2 FYNNEI. CDR3 coding DNA: TGTGCCACCTGGACTAGCGGCGCCTACGAGCAGTACTTC. It is translated as CATWTSGAYEQYF. Using reference TRBV2 and TRBJ2-7 for the parts outside the CDR3, the full variable domain is EPEVTQTPSHQVTQMGQEVILRCVPISNHLYFYWYRQILGQKVEFLVSFYNNEISEKSEIFDDQFSVERPDGSNFTLKIRSTKLEDSAMYFCATWTSGAYEQYFGPGTRLTVT.

The chain has TRBV6-5 and TRBJ2-7; D not certain. Looked up from germline, CDR1 is MNHEY and CDR2 is SVGAGI. This CDR3 has 16 amino acids. With 0 bases removed from V and 3 bases from J, the gap between germline ends came to 15 bases. CDR3 in amino acids: CASSYSKAGSNYEQYF. The CDR3 nucleotides read TGTGCCAGCAGTTACTCGAAGGCAGGCTCTAACTACGAGCAGTACTTC.

The V and J genes are TRBV28 and TRBJ1-3; D possibly corresponds to TRBD1 (5 bases). V was pared by 0 bases and J by 2 bases, with 14 bases between. The CDR3 covers 17 residues. In germline, CDR1 is MDHEN, CDR2 SYDVKM. The CDR3 DNA follows: TGTGCCAGCAGTTTATGGAACGGGGGTGCTCCTGGAAACACCATATATTTT. As protein: CASSLWNGGAPGNTIYF.

The chain uses TRBV6-5 and TRBJ2-3, with 10 bases fitting TRBD2. J lost 0 bases, V lost 5 bases, and 2 bases had no gene match. This CDR3 is built from 15 residues. Looked up from germline, CDR1 is MNHEY and CDR2 is SVGAGI. The DNA for the CDR3 is TGTGCCAGCAGTGTACTAGCGGGGAGCACAGATACGCAGTATTTT. It yields the protein CASSVLAGSTDTQYF.

The chain links TRBV30 to TRBJ2-7, with TRBD2 as a possible D gene (6 bases). Trimming removed 0 bases at V and 2 bases at J, with 11 bases between. The CDR3 covers 14 residues. In germline, CDR1 is GTSNPN, CDR2 SVGIG (reference sequence). CDR3 DNA sequence: TGTGCCTGGAGTGTGGGGGGAGGACCCTACGAGCAGTACTTC. Protein sequence: CAWSVGGGPYEQYF.

V usage is TRBV11-2 and J usage is TRBJ1-2, with D uncertain. Germline V gene sequence: CDR1 SGHAT, CDR2 FQNNGV. The CDR3 sequence is 14 residues long. Trimming shortened V by 1 base and J by 4 bases, and 10 bases separated the two germline ends. The CDR3 nucleotides read TGTGCCAGCAGCTTAGGGTGGCGTCGCTATGGCTACACCTTC. This gives the protein CASSLGWRRYGYTF.

The V call is TRBV7-8, the J call TRBJ2-3; D may be TRBD2 (6 bases). V was cut by 0 bases and J by 6 bases, with 16 bases left in between. The CDR3 consists of 16 residues. Germline V gives CDR1 SGHVS, CDR2 FQNEAQ. The CDR3 region is CASSLAGRLVDDTQYF. The CDR3 coding sequence is TGTGCCAGCAGCTTAGCGGGCCGACTAGTTGACGATACGCAGTATTTT.

This rearrangement joins TRBV30 to TRBJ2-3; D call uncertain. The CDR3 extends over 14 amino acids. Per the germline V gene, CDR1 is GTSNPN and CDR2 is SVGIG (reference sequence). With 3 bases removed from V and 1 base from J, the gap between germline ends came to 11 bases. The CDR3 DNA sequence: TGTGCCTGGAGAAGCCTAGGCCGCACAGATACGCAGTATTTT. Its protein product is CAWRSLGRTDTQYF.